These 13 T cell receptor beta chains were sequenced from one sample in a study of regulatory T cells in long-lasting Graves disease (dated by TCRdb to the early 2020s). In the paper's terms, the time point label means: newly diagnosed GD, antithyroid drugs for less than 3 months. RNA was extracted from PBMCs in TRIzol for both TCR sequencing and RNA sequencing. The library was produced with multiplex PCR. The reads were generated on an Illumina HiSeq 4000. To build TCR beta libraries, CDR3 regions were amplified by Arm-PCR using iRepertoire HTBI primers. TCRdb ran its own pipeline on the public reads, namely fastp trimming at Q25 and MiXCR clone calling, and kept in-frame beta chains. A single entry per CDR3 protein holds the most common genes and DNA from its merged rows. This sample has roughly 610,000 distinct CDR3 sequences in its table, and about 16% of those were observed once. The ten largest account for around a sixth of the sample.

The sample also formed part of further work on T cells in Graves' hyperthyroidism and ophthalmopathy.

Here the sequenced sample was peripheral blood mononuclear cells (PBMCs), taken at new diagnosis, from a patient treated with antithyroid drugs. These receptors originate from a woman aged 25 to 39 with Graves disease. Donor details come from another sample of the same person, matched by shared clones.

CDR3 in amino acids: CASSEWDRVNVLTF. CDR3 in DNA: TGTGCCAGCAGTGAGTGGGACAGGGTGAACGTCCTGACTTTC. The chain employs TRBV2 and TRBJ2-6; 9 positions agree with TRBD1. J lost 10 bases, V lost 3 bases, and 4 bases had no gene match. The CDR3 sequence is 14 residues long. Germline CDR1 and CDR2: SNHLY and FYNNEI.

The gene calls are TRBV24-1 and TRBJ1-2, with TRBD1 matching 7 bases. V dropped 3 bases and J dropped 4; count of bases not matched to a gene: 4. The germline gives CDR1 KGHDR, CDR2 SFDVKD. This CDR3 region has 14 residues. This CDR3 is CATSDPGTVYGYTF. The DNA for the CDR3 is TGTGCCACCAGTGATCCCGGGACAGTCTATGGCTACACCTTC.

This clonotype was counted a few times. The chain combines TRBV4-1 with TRBJ2-1, with no clear D. The V end lost 4 bases, the J end lost 6 bases, and 10 bases lay between the germline ends. Germline V gives CDR1 MGHRA, CDR2 YSYEKL. The CDR3 has 13 amino acids. The CDR3 loop reads CASSLISVNEQFF. The CDR3, as DNA: TGCGCCAGCAGCCTAATCAGCGTCAATGAGCAGTTCTTC.

There are many counts of this clonotype. The J gene is TRBJ2-7, the V gene TRBV5-1; D perhaps matches TRBD2 (5 bases). CDR3 length: 11 residues. Trimming removed 3 bases at V and 5 bases at J, with 6 bases between. Germline CDR1 SGHRS, CDR2 YFSETQ. CDR3 in amino acids: CASSSGNEQYF. The CDR3 nucleotides read TGCGCCAGCAGCTCGGGGAACGAGCAGTACTTC.

This clonotype was seen many times. This chain connects TRBV6-1 to TRBJ2-5; D remains unclear. Trimming removed 5 bases from V and 2 bases from J, with 12 bases in between. This CDR3 is built from 14 residues. Germline V gives CDR1 MNHNS, CDR2 SASEGT. CDR3 DNA sequence: TGTGCCAGCAGTCCGGCCGGTAATCAAGAGACCCAGTACTTC. It specifies CASSPAGNQETQYF.

The chain carries TRBV7-2 and TRBJ2-5; TRBD2 is a possible D gene (7 bases). V was shortened by 5 bases and J by 5 bases, with 21 bases between the two germline ends. This CDR3 is 16 amino acids long. The germline gives CDR1 SGHTA, CDR2 FQGNSA. The CDR3 protein is CASSPQWWGGQETQYF. The CDR3 DNA reads TGTGCCAGCAGCCCCCAATGGTGGGGGGGGCAGGAGACCCAGTACTTC.

This clonotype was counted only a few times. As DNA, the CDR3 is TGCAGTGCTAGAGAAGGGACGGCACCCTACGAGCAGTACTTC. This translates into CSAREGTAPYEQYF. This chain links TRBV20-1 with TRBJ2-7, with D perhaps assigned TRBD1 or TRBD2 (5 bases each). CDR1 DFQATT and CDR2 SNEGSKA come from the germline V gene (reference sequence). The CDR3 has 14 amino acids. With 0 bases removed from V and 2 bases from J, the gap between germline ends came to 11 bases.

The gene calls are TRBV5-1 and TRBJ1-1; no clear D gene. Trimming left V 0 bases short and J 3 bases short, with 12 bases between. CDR3 length: 15 residues. Germline V gives CDR1 SGHRS, CDR2 YFSETQ. CDR3 protein: CASSLAARRDTEAFF. In nucleotides, the CDR3 is TGCGCCAGCAGCTTGGCCGCCCGTAGGGACACTGAAGCTTTCTTT.

This clonotype was detected a few times. The chain employs TRBV5-4 and TRBJ1-3; possible D gene TRBD1, 5 bases. V dropped 4 bases and J dropped 2 bases, with 10 bases sitting between them. Germline V gene data show CDR1 as SGHNT and CDR2 as YYREEE (reference sequence). The CDR3 has 14 amino acids. CDR3 residues: CASSPTATGNTIYF. CDR3 sequence (DNA): TGTGCCAGCAGCCCGACAGCGACTGGAAACACCATATATTTT. Combining the CDR3 with reference TRBV5-4 and TRBJ1-3 gives the whole variable domain ETGVTQSPTHLIKTRGQQVTLRCSSQSGHNTVSWYQQALGQGPQFIFQYYREEENGRGNFPPRFSGLQFPNYSSELNVNALELDDSALYLCASSPTATGNTIYFGEGSWLTVV.

Here the CDR3 reads CATGLRGSNQPQHF. In DNA, the CDR3 is TGTGCCACCGGCCTACGGGGGAGCAATCAGCCCCAGCATTTT. The chain joins TRBV24-1 to TRBJ1-5, with D possibly being TRBD1 (5 bases). Looked up from germline, CDR1 is KGHDR and CDR2 is SFDVKD. V was clipped by 9 bases and J by 1 base, with 12 bases between them. The CDR3 sequence is 14 residues long.

The chain couples TRBV7-9 to TRBJ1-3; D is uncertain. The germline V gene has CDR1 SEHNR and CDR2 FQNEAQ (reference sequence). The V end was cut by 2 bases, the J end by 4 bases, with 9 bases between. The CDR3 length is 14 residues. The CDR3 DNA reads TGTGCCAGCAGCTTAAACGCAGGAGGAAACACCATATATTTT. Translation: CASSLNAGGNTIYF. Full variable domain (outside the CDR3, taken from reference TRBV7-9 and TRBJ1-3): DTGVSQNPRHKITKRGQNVTFRCDPISEHNRLYWYRQTLGQGPEFLTYFQNEAQLEKSRLLSDRFSAERPKGSFSTLEIQRTEQGDSAMYLCASSLNAGGNTIYFGEGSWLTVV.

The table lists this clonotype with a few counts. The chain uses TRBV6-1 and TRBJ2-1, with 7 bases identical to TRBD2. Germline V gene sequence: CDR1 MNHNS, CDR2 SASEGT. CDR3 length equals 14 residues. The V and J ends lost 6 bases and 13 bases, in that order; junction bases with no gene match: 15. CDR3 nucleotide sequence: TGTGCCAGCAGCATTACATTTCTAGCGGTAATACAGTTCTTC. Translating it yields CASSITFLAVIQFF.

Points on this clonotype: Given a much more abundant clone one base away, this may be a read error. The chain employs TRBV7-2 and TRBJ2-1; the D gene could be TRBD1 or TRBD2 (5 bases each). This CDR3 is 15 amino acids long. Germline CDR1 and CDR2: SGHTA and FQGNSA. Deletions cut 3 bases from V and 7 bases from J, with 16 bases between. For the CDR3, the DNA is TGTGCCAGCAGCTTGTCAGGGACGGCTTTTAATGAGCAGTTCTTC. Translation: CASSLSGTAFNEQFF.